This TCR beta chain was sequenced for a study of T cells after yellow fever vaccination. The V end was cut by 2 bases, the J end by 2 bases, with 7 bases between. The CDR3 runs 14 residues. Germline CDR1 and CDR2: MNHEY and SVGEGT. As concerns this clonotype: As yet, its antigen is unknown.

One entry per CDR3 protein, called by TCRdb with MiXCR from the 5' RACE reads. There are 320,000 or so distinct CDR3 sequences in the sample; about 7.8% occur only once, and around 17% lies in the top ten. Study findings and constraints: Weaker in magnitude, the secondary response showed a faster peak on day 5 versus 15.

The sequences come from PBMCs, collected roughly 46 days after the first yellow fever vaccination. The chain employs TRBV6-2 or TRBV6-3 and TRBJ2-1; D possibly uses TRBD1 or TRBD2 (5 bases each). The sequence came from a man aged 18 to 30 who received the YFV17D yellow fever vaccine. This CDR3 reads CASSYGGPYNEQFF. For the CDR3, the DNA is TGTGCCAGCAGTTACGGGGGTCCCTACAATGAGCAGTTCTTC.